Shown below are 7 T cell receptor beta chains from a single sample sequenced in a study of T cell changes during pregnancy in multiple sclerosis. Assay: immunoSEQ multiplex PCR; the TCRdb copy retains only in-frame clones and omits some. The sample contains about 65,000 clones, around 92% of which appear only once. Sequenced here: CD8+ T cells from peripheral blood mononuclear cells, sampled in the third trimester of pregnancy. Receptor source: a female donor in good health, enrolled as a control in a pregnancy study.

In its sample, this clone was seen once. The rearrangement joins TRBV6-6 to TRBJ2-7; a weak D match, TRBD2 (6 bases). Trimming took 6 bases from V and 0 from J, leaving 9 bases between them. This CDR3 contains 13 residues. The germline V gene encodes CDR1 MNHNY and CDR2 SVGAGI (reference sequence). This CDR3 is CASSPGLSYEQYF. CDR3 sequence (DNA): TGTGCCAGCAGCCCGGGACTCTCCTACGAGCAGTACTTC.

This chain uses TRBV11-3 with TRBJ2-7; possible D gene TRBD1, 6 bases. Germline loops: CDR1 SGHNT, CDR2 YENEEA. CDR3 length equals 16 residues. The V end was cut by 0 bases, the J end by 0 bases, with 12 bases between. The CDR3 sequence is CASSLEHREYSYEQYF. The DNA of the CDR3 is TGTGCCAGCAGCTTAGAGCACAGGGAGTACTCCTACGAGCAGTACTTC.

The gene calls are TRBV7-9 and TRBJ2-7; 7 nucleotides agree with TRBD2. Losses at the gene ends were 2 bases for V and 5 bases for J; bases not matched to a gene: 12. CDR1 is SEHNR and CDR2 is FQNEAQ in the germline V gene (reference sequence). There are 16 residues in the CDR3. For the CDR3, the DNA is TGTGCCAGCAGCTTATCCTCAGGAGGGAGGGTACACGAGCAGTACTTC. Its protein product is CASSLSSGGRVHEQYF.

This clone has only one observation. The gene calls are TRBV5-4 and TRBJ1-4, with D unclear. CDR1 and CDR2 (germline): SGHNT, YYREEE (reference sequence). The CDR3 is 14 residues long. V was clipped by 4 bases and J by 3 bases, with 10 bases between them. CDR3 protein: CASSPNGANEKLFF. CDR3 nucleotides: TGTGCCAGCAGCCCTAACGGGGCTAATGAAAAACTGTTTTTT.

The gene calls are TRBV9 and TRBJ2-2; 10 bases map to TRBD2. This CDR3 comprises 18 residues. Germline-derived CDR1 and CDR2 are SGDLS and YYNGEE. J lost 1 base, V lost 0 bases, and 6 bases had no gene match. CDR3 nucleotide sequence: TGTGCCAGCAGCGTAGGTGGAGCGGGGGGGCTGAACACCGGGGAGCTGTTTTTT. Protein sequence: CASSVGGAGGLNTGELFF.

The chain carries TRBV25-1 and TRBJ1-3; D remains ambiguous. CDR1 MGHDK and CDR2 SYGVNS come from the germline V gene. CDR3 length: 13 residues. The germline V and J ends were trimmed by 4 bases and 4 bases, with 8 bases remaining between them. The CDR3 bases are TGTGCCAGCAGTGGAACCGAGGGAAACACCATATATTTT. Protein product: CASSGTEGNTIYF.

This chain joins TRBV7-9 and TRBJ1-4, with TRBD1 identical over 7 bases. V dropped 4 bases and J dropped 0; count of bases not matched to a gene: 2. Germline assignment: CDR1 SEHNR and CDR2 FQNEAQ (reference sequence). This CDR3 is built from 15 residues. CDR3 in amino acids: CASSSTGATNEKLFF. The CDR3, as DNA: TGTGCCAGCAGCTCTACAGGGGCAACTAATGAAAAACTGTTTTTT.